The 19 T cell receptor beta chains in this list originate from one sample, sequenced in a study of CD8+ T cells in alopecia areata. Reverse transcribed after extraction, RNA yielded cDNA as the sequencing template. Measured with immunoSEQ multiplex PCR; TCRdb has only the in-frame clones, and not every one. The table records about 120,000 clones, 45% to 50% of them present only once. The sequenced material came from NKG2D-low CD8+ T cells sorted from blood. The receptor set was obtained from a human donor with alopecia areata.

The rearrangement uses TRBV5-6 and TRBJ2-1, with 11 bases matching TRBD2. V lost 0 bases and J lost 4; bases outside the gene matches: 0. The germline V gene encodes CDR1 SGHDT and CDR2 YYEEEE. This CDR3 comprises 15 residues. CDR3 bases: TGTGCCAGCAGCTTGGGGACTAGCGGGTACAATGAGCAGTTCTTC. Its translation is CASSLGTSGYNEQFF.

The rearrangement links TRBV29-1 to TRBJ2-2, with D unclear. The germline V and J ends were trimmed by 4 bases and 8 bases, with 11 bases remaining between them. The germline gives CDR1 SQVTM, CDR2 ANQGSEA. This CDR3 comprises 12 residues. This chain's CDR3 is CSVATSTGELFF. The CDR3 DNA reads as TGCAGCGTTGCTACGTCGACAGGGGAGCTGTTTTTT.

This clone was seen a handful of times. Other DNA sequences of this sample code for an identical CDR3. The V call is TRBV9, the J call TRBJ2-3; 8 positions match TRBD2. Unmatched junction bases numbered 1, after V lost 0 bases and J lost 4 bases. The V gene's germline CDR1 is SGDLS and CDR2 YYNGEE. CDR3 length: 14 amino acids. CDR3 in amino acids: CASSVAGGADTQYF. The CDR3 DNA follows: TGTGCCAGCAGCGTAGCCGGGGGGGCAGATACGCAGTATTTT.

This clone has more than one count but fewer than ten. This chain uses TRBV30 with TRBJ2-5, with D possibly being TRBD1 (5 bases). Trimming removed 3 bases at V and 5 bases at J, with 19 bases between. CDR1 GTSNPN and CDR2 SVGIG come from the germline V gene (reference sequence). The CDR3 has 15 amino acids. The CDR3 DNA sequence: TGTGCCTGGAGCCTGCGTCCCGACAGTACGGAGACCCAGTACTTC. Its translation is CAWSLRPDSTETQYF.

This clone was seen a few times. The chain recombines TRBV2 with TRBJ2-1, with D tentatively TRBD2 (5 bases). Germline V gene sequence: CDR1 SNHLY, CDR2 FYNNEI. The length of the CDR3 is 13 residues. Trimming removed 8 bases from V and 6 bases from J, with 14 bases in between. As DNA, the CDR3 is TGTGCCAGCGGCGGACTTCCCGCCAATGAGCAGTTCTTC. Its protein product is CASGGLPANEQFF.

This chain joins TRBV5-4 and TRBJ2-3; D not resolved. CDR3 length: 13 residues. V was clipped by 5 bases and J by 0 bases, with 7 bases between them. CDR1 is SGHNT, CDR2 YYREEE, per germline (reference sequence). Here the CDR3 reads CASRSSSTDTQYF. Here the CDR3 DNA reads TGTGCCAGCAGATCCTCTAGCACAGATACGCAGTATTTT.

The V gene is TRBV30, the J gene TRBJ2-7; 7 bases fit TRBD1. Trimming at V came to 1 base and at J to 4 bases, leaving 7 bases not matched to a gene. Germline loops: CDR1 GTSNPN, CDR2 SVGIG (reference sequence). This CDR3 has 14 amino acids. The CDR3 here is CAWSGQGEWYEQYF. The CDR3 bases are TGTGCCTGGAGTGGACAGGGTGAATGGTACGAGCAGTACTTC.

The rearrangement joins TRBV12-5 to TRBJ2-7; tentatively, D is TRBD1 (6 bases). The CDR3 spans 14 residues. Looked up from germline, CDR1 is LGHNT and CDR2 is FRNRAP. V was shortened by 3 bases and J by 5 bases, with 14 bases between the two germline ends. The DNA of the CDR3 is TGTGCTAGTGGTTTTAGCACAGGGTCACACGAGCAGTACTTC. This codes for CASGFSTGSHEQYF.

V usage is TRBV5-1 and J usage is TRBJ2-7, with D possibly matching TRBD2 (5 bases). Per the germline V gene, CDR1 is SGHRS and CDR2 is YFSETQ. The V and J ends lost 6 bases and 4 bases respectively, with 8 bases between them. The CDR3 is 11 amino acids. CDR3 region: CASNEGYEQYF. The CDR3 DNA is TGCGCCAGCAATGAGGGTTACGAGCAGTACTTC.

The chain recombines TRBV6-6 with TRBJ1-5; 7 bases are shared with TRBD1. The germline CDR1 and CDR2 sequences are MNHNY and SVGAGI (reference sequence). This CDR3 is built from 15 residues. The junction had 6 bases not matched to a gene; V was cut back by 4 bases and J by 3 bases. This chain's CDR3 is CASSFPTGSNQPQHF. For the CDR3, the DNA is TGTGCCAGCAGTTTTCCGACAGGGTCCAATCAGCCCCAGCATTTT.

This clone was recorded a few times. The chain carries TRBV29-1 and TRBJ2-1; D is possibly TRBD1 (6 bases). V lost 5 bases to trimming and J lost 6 bases, with 14 bases between them. This CDR3 has 13 amino acids. CDR1 and CDR2 from the germline V gene are SQVTM and ANQGSEA. CDR3 DNA sequence: TGCAGCGTTCGCCCAGGGGACGGCAATGAGCAGTTCTTC. Its translation is CSVRPGDGNEQFF.

This chain connects TRBV5-1 to TRBJ2-1, with 8 nucleotides matching TRBD2. The V gene's germline CDR1 is SGHRS and CDR2 YFSETQ. The CDR3 contains 14 residues. V gave up 7 bases and J gave up 4 bases; unmatched junction bases: 7. CDR3 residues: CASGTSGTYNEQFF. CDR3 sequence (DNA): TGCGCCAGCGGAACTAGCGGTACTTACAATGAGCAGTTCTTC. Filled out from reference TRBV5-1 and TRBJ2-1, the complete variable domain reads KAGVTQTPRYLIKTRGQQVTLSCSPISGHRSVSWYQQTPGQGLQFLFEYFSETQRNKGNFPGRFSGRQFSNSRSEMNVSTLELGDSALYLCASGTSGTYNEQFFGPGTRLTVL.

This clone was picked up a small number of times. The chain joins TRBV30 to TRBJ2-1, with 7 positions matching TRBD2. Trimming cost V 0 bases and J 8 bases; bases outside gene matches: 7. Germline CDR1 and CDR2: GTSNPN and SVGIG (reference sequence). CDR3 length: 14 residues. The DNA for the CDR3 is TGTGCCTGGAGTGTCTCAGCGGGATACGATGAGCAGTTCTTC. Translated: CAWSVSAGYDEQFF. The full variable domain, with the rest looked up from reference TRBV30 and TRBJ2-1, is SQTIHQWPATLVQPVGSPLSLECTVEGTSNPNLYWYRQAAGRGLQLLFYSVGIGQISSEVPQNLSASRPQDRQFILSSKKLLLSDSGFYLCAWSVSAGYDEQFFGPGTRLTVL.

The chain has TRBV30 and TRBJ1-1, with D possibly matching TRBD1 (6 bases). Germline V gene data show CDR1 as GTSNPN and CDR2 as SVGIG (reference sequence). Trimming took off 2 bases at V and 2 bases at J, with 9 bases between the two ends. The CDR3 extends over 13 amino acids. CDR3 DNA sequence: TGTGCCTGGAGTTTGGGGGGCAACACTGAAGCTTTCTTT. Protein: CAWSLGGNTEAFF.

The chain is built from TRBV19 and TRBJ2-1; D may be TRBD2 (5 bases). Germline CDR1 reads LNHDA; CDR2 reads SQIVND (reference sequence). The CDR3 totals 14 residues. Trimming pared 3 bases from V and 3 bases from J, leaving 9 bases between. The CDR3 loop reads CASSITSGYNEQFF. The CDR3 DNA reads TGTGCCAGTAGTATCACCAGCGGCTACAATGAGCAGTTCTTC.

The V and J genes are TRBV29-1 and TRBJ2-2; D may be TRBD2 (6 bases). The germline V gene encodes CDR1 SQVTM and CDR2 ANQGSEA. CDR3 length: 13 amino acids. The germline V and J ends were trimmed by 7 bases and 6 bases, with 15 bases remaining between them. CDR3 sequence (DNA): TGCAGCGCCGGACGGGAGCAGTCCGGGGAGCTGTTTTTT. It specifies CSAGREQSGELFF.

The CDR3 here is CSVEDAWVAGGADTQYF. The CDR3, as DNA: TGCAGCGTTGAAGATGCTTGGGTAGCGGGAGGGGCAGATACGCAGTATTTT. This chain links TRBV29-1 with TRBJ2-3; 11 bases map to TRBD2. CDR1 SQVTM and CDR2 ANQGSEA come from the germline V gene. The V segment lost 0 bases and the J segment 4 bases; nucleotides outside the gene matches: 9. The CDR3 runs to 17 residues.

This clone was detected a few times. J is TRBJ1-2 and V is TRBV29-1, with D unclear. This CDR3 is built from 13 residues. V lost 3 bases to trimming and J lost 4 bases, with 12 bases between them. Per the germline V gene, CDR1 is SQVTM and CDR2 is ANQGSEA. CDR3 bases: TGCAGCGTTGAGAAGGCGGAGGGCTATGGCTACACCTTC. Translating gives CSVEKAEGYGYTF.

In this sample, this clone turned up a few times. The chain recombines TRBV29-1 with TRBJ1-2; D remains unclear. CDR3 size: 11 residues. Germline V gene lookup returns CDR1 SQVTM and CDR2 ANQGSEA. The V end lost 3 bases, the J end lost 6 bases, and 8 bases lay between the germline ends. CDR3 loop: CSVDHRDGYTF. Here the CDR3 DNA reads TGCAGCGTTGATCATAGGGATGGCTACACCTTC.